This is a list of T cell receptor beta chains from one sample in a study of cytomegalovirus exposure and HLA in healthy donors. Sequencing used immunoSEQ multiplex PCR; TCRdb keeps in-frame clones, though not all of them. The data contain 180,000 or so clones, about 79% of them singletons. The specimen was PBMCs. The receptors shown here come from a young man in good health and CMV-seronegative. Both conserved end residues are part of each CDR3. A D gene is named only where the DNA matches it firmly. Where a row states a size, it is once, few, many or the class of an expanded clone; other rows omit it.

TRBD2	-	TRBJ2-4	TRBV11-1	CASSSYRLALAKNIQYF	TGTGCCAGCAGCTCATATAGACTAGCGCTAGCCAAAAACATTCAGTACTTC
-	-	TRBJ1-1	TRBV7-9	CASSTGGAFF	TGTGCCAGCAGCACGGGAGGAGCTTTCTTT
TRBD1	few	TRBJ2-6	TRBV15	CATRSDRAFGANVLTF	TGTGCCACCAGGTCGGACAGGGCTTTTGGGGCCAACGTCCTGACTTTC
-	-	TRBJ2-1	TRBV7-2	CASSALSEQFF	TGTGCCAGCAGCGCGCTGTCCGAGCAGTTCTTC
TRBD2	-	TRBJ2-7	TRBV18	CASSPSDIAGVEQYF	TGTGCCAGCTCACCCTCGGATATAGCGGGAGTCGAGCAGTACTTC
-	few	TRBJ1-1	TRBV2	CASRTNSGGGPEAFF	TGTGCCAGCAGGACTAATTCGGGGGGGGGCCCTGAAGCTTTCTTT
TRBD1	-	TRBJ1-2	TRBV5-4	CASSYWTGKRSDGYTF	TGTGCCAGCAGCTACTGGACAGGCAAACGTTCGGATGGCTACACCTTC
TRBD2	-	TRBJ2-7	TRBV5-1	CASSWRLAGGRSEQYF	TGCGCCAGCAGCTGGCGGCTAGCGGGGGGGCGGTCCGAGCAGTACTTC
-	-	TRBJ2-1	TRBV5-4	CASSTRGTSSYNEQFF	TGTGCCAGCAGCACCCGAGGAACTAGCTCCTACAATGAGCAGTTCTTC
-	-	TRBJ2-5	TRBV5-8	CASSRGLRETYQETQYF	TGTGCCAGCAGCCGAGGGTTGAGGGAAACGTACCAAGAGACCCAGTACTTC
-	-	TRBJ1-4	TRBV18	CASSLGAGVNEKLFF	TGTGCCAGCTCACTAGGGGCCGGAGTGAATGAAAAACTGTTTTTT
TRBD1	-	TRBJ1-4	TRBV10-2	CASSEGTGVEKLFF	TGCGCCAGCAGTGAGGGGACAGGGGTTGAAAAACTGTTTTTT
TRBD2	-	TRBJ2-3	TRBV9	CASSEPLAGYTDTQYF	TGTGCCAGCAGCGAACCACTAGCGGGGTACACAGATACGCAGTATTTT
-	once	TRBJ2-7	TRBV4-2	CASSQDPTTWYEQYF	TGTGCCAGCAGCCAAGACCCGACTACCTGGTACGAGCAGTACTTC
TRBD1	few	TRBJ1-5	TRBV2	CASRPGQGWQPQHF	TGTGCCAGCAGGCCGGGACAGGGATGGCAGCCCCAGCATTTT
-	-	TRBJ2-1	TRBV4-1	CASSQESWEIYNEQFF	TGCGCCAGCAGCCAAGAATCGTGGGAGATCTACAATGAGCAGTTCTTC
-	few	TRBJ1-1	TRBV7-3	CASSGSGNTEAFF	TGTGCCAGCAGCGGATCGGGAAACACTGAAGCTTTCTTT
TRBD2	once	TRBJ2-1	TRBV7-9	CASSFGLDYNEQFF	TGTGCCAGCAGCTTCGGACTAGACTACAATGAGCAGTTCTTC
TRBD2	-	TRBJ2-3	TRBV7-8	CASSLASSGRTDTQYF	TGTGCCAGCAGCTTAGCGTCTAGCGGGAGGACAGATACGCAGTATTTT
TRBD1	-	TRBJ1-2	TRBV2	CASSDRDRVYYTF	TGTGCCAGCAGTGACCGGGACAGGGTATACTACACCTTC
TRBD1	-	TRBJ2-5	TRBV7-3	CASSSTGRETQYF	TGTGCCAGCAGCTCGACAGGGCGGGAGACCCAGTACTTC
-	-	TRBJ1-2	TRBV9	CASSVSQGSRGHYGYTF	TGTGCCAGCAGCGTAAGCCAGGGGAGTAGGGGTCACTATGGCTACACCTTC
-	-	TRBJ2-7	TRBV5-4	CASSLEGVRGSYEQYF	TGTGCCAGCAGCTTGGAAGGGGTGCGCGGCTCCTACGAGCAGTACTTC
-	-	TRBJ1-3	TRBV7-9	CASSTGLSAGNTIYF	TGTGCCAGCAGCACGGGACTTTCTGCTGGAAACACCATATATTTT
TRBD2	-	TRBJ2-1	TRBV7-2	CASSTASGGAYEQFF	TGTGCCAGCAGCACGGCTAGCGGGGGGGCCTATGAGCAGTTCTTC
TRBD1	-	TRBJ2-7	TRBV11-3	CASSLDRDEQYF	TGTGCCAGCAGCCTCGACAGGGACGAGCAGTACTTC
TRBD1	-	TRBJ1-5	TRBV6-1	CASSEADRNQPQHF	TGTGCCAGCAGTGAAGCGGACAGGAATCAGCCCCAGCATTTT
-	once	TRBJ2-3	TRBV29-1	CSVPRTSTDTQYF	TGCAGCGTTCCCAGGACTAGCACAGATACGCAGTATTTT
TRBD2	few	TRBJ2-2	TRBV4-2	CASSQDSLAGVNTGELFF	TGTGCCAGCAGCCAAGATTCGCTAGCGGGGGTCAACACCGGGGAGCTGTTTTTT
-	-	TRBJ1-1	TRBV30	CACDPGTGVNTEAFF	TGTGCCTGCGATCCGGGGACGGGGGTGAACACTGAAGCTTTCTTT
-	once	TRBJ2-7	TRBV18	CASSPLGGLEQYF	TGCGCCAGCTCACCACTTGGAGGTCTCGAGCAGTACTTC
-	-	TRBJ1-2	TRBV10-2	CASSDPGGIANYGYTF	TGCGCCAGCAGTGACCCTGGAGGGATAGCTAACTATGGCTACACCTTC
TRBD2	-	TRBJ2-1	TRBV9	CASSVGSGEVGEQFF	TGTGCCAGCAGCGTAGGGAGCGGGGAGGTGGGTGAGCAGTTCTTC
-	-	TRBJ1-4	TRBV5-4	CASRLWGGREEKLFF	TGTGCCAGCAGGCTCTGGGGGGGACGGGAAGAAAAACTGTTTTTT
-	-	TRBJ1-1	TRBV5-1	CASSALSQAMNTEAFF	TGCGCCAGCAGCGCCTTAAGTCAGGCTATGAACACTGAAGCTTTCTTT
-	once	TRBJ2-6	TRBV28	CASSTYSGANVLTF	TGTGCCAGCAGTACCTACTCTGGGGCCAACGTCCTGACTTTC
-	-	TRBJ1-1	TRBV7-2	CASSSNGGTEAFF	TGTGCCAGCAGCTCGAATGGGGGGACTGAAGCTTTCTTT
TRBD2	-	TRBJ2-7	TRBV5-4	CASSSGLAGGNEQYF	TGTGCCAGCAGCTCTGGACTAGCGGGAGGAAACGAGCAGTACTTC
-	-	TRBJ1-2	TRBV5-1	CASSLEQGKRYGYTF	TGCGCCAGCAGCTTGGAACAGGGAAAGAGGTATGGCTACACCTTC
-	-	TRBJ2-1	TRBV6-1	CASSEGPGNSYNEQFF	TGTGCCAGCAGTGAAGGCCCGGGGAACTCCTACAATGAGCAGTTCTTC
-	-	TRBJ1-4	TRBV21-1	CASSPCELKGFNEKLFF	TGTGCCAGCAGCCCCTGCGAGCTCAAGGGGTTTAATGAAAAACTGTTTTTT
-	-	TRBJ1-2	TRBV29-1	CSVDAGYGYTF	TGCAGCGTCGATGCCGGGTATGGCTACACCTTC
-	-	TRBJ2-3	TRBV2	CASLLDRTTSADTQYF	TGTGCCAGCTTACTCGACAGAACCACCAGTGCAGATACGCAGTATTTT
TRBD2	-	TRBJ2-2	TRBV9	CASSPHSGFQAGELFF	TGTGCCAGCAGCCCCCATAGCGGGTTTCAAGCCGGGGAGCTGTTTTTT
-	-	TRBJ2-2	TRBV2	CASSEALRAGRGATGELFF	TGTGCCAGCAGTGAAGCGCTTCGGGCAGGGCGTGGGGCCACCGGGGAGCTGTTTTTT
TRBD2	-	TRBJ2-3	TRBV18	CASSDGLGGSTDTQYF	TGTGCCAGCTCAGACGGACTAGGCGGGAGCACAGATACGCAGTATTTT
-	-	TRBJ1-6	TRBV19	CASSIDPTGRVTSPLHF	TGTGCCAGTAGTATAGACCCGACAGGACGGGTGACATCACCCCTCCACTTT
-	few	TRBJ2-1	TRBV2	CASIWRAFSYNEQFF	TGTGCCAGCATCTGGAGGGCCTTTTCCTACAATGAGCAGTTCTTC
-	-	TRBJ2-7	TRBV6-5	CASSYKGNPYEQYF	TGTGCCAGCAGTTACAAGGGGAATCCCTACGAGCAGTACTTC
TRBD1	once	TRBJ2-2	TRBV27	CASSYHGTAANTGELFF	TGTGCCAGCAGCTACCACGGGACAGCCGCGAACACCGGGGAGCTGTTTTTT
TRBD1	-	TRBJ1-1	TRBV5-4	CASSRGQGRTEAFF	TGTGCCAGCAGCCGGGGACAGGGGAGGACTGAAGCTTTCTTT
TRBD2	-	TRBJ2-1	TRBV6-6	CASSYSAGGLNEQFF	TGTGCCAGCAGTTACTCGGCGGGAGGGCTCAATGAGCAGTTCTTC